Shown below are 30 T cell receptor beta chains from a single sample sequenced in a study of blood T cell repertoires in COVID-19 (dated by TCRdb to about 2020). Library creation used the immunoSEQ multiplex PCR assay. This immuneACCESS table, as held by TCRdb, lists in-frame sequences with V and J called but not all clones. Of the missing ones, under half trace to an unresolved V gene in checked studies; the others have no known cause. This sample lists roughly 340,000 clones; approximately 89% were detected once. The ten largest clones add up to around 3.5% of the sample. The sample comprised peripheral blood. These receptors were obtained from a woman aged 18-29 years who had recovered from COVID-19.

This chain joins TRBV21-1 and TRBJ2-1; TRBD1 reflects the table's D call only, with no check against the DNA. TRBV21-1 is termed a pseudogene. The CDR3 has 13 residues. Here the CDR3 reads CASSKGGPNEQFF. The DNA for the CDR3 is TGTGCCAGCAGCAAAGGGGGGCCGAATGAGCAGTTCTTC.

The chain is built from TRBV29-1 and TRBJ1-1; no reliable D call. V was trimmed by 2 bases and J by 3 bases, leaving 10 bases between them. Per germline, CDR1 SQVTM and CDR2 ANQGSEA. The CDR3 loop spans 13 amino acids. The CDR3 is CSVEWTGDTEAFF. The CDR3 DNA sequence: TGCAGCGTTGAATGGACCGGGGACACTGAAGCTTTCTTT.

CDR3 region: CASSETEGQQETQYF. CDR3 nucleotides: TGCGCCAGCAGCGAGACCGAGGGACAACAAGAGACCCAGTACTTC. The chain links TRBV23-1 to TRBJ2-5; tentative D call: TRBD1 (6 bases). TRBV23-1 is assigned to the ORF class and has an uncertain function. The V and J ends lost 6 bases and 2 bases respectively, with 16 bases between them. The CDR3 sequence is 15 residues long.

This chain connects TRBV5-1 to TRBJ2-1; 8 bases agree with TRBD1. The junction had 10 bases not matched to a gene; V was cut back by 4 bases and J by 4 bases. The CDR3 extends over 16 amino acids. Germline loops: CDR1 SGHRS, CDR2 YFSETQ. The CDR3 DNA reads as TGCGCCAGCAGCGGAACAGGGGGTGGGAGTTACAATGAGCAGTTCTTC. It specifies CASSGTGGGSYNEQFF.

The chain has TRBV4-3 and TRBJ2-1, with D possibly matching TRBD1 (6 bases). The CDR3 extends over 15 amino acids. Deletions cut 1 base from V and 2 bases from J, with 9 bases between. Germline assignment: CDR1 LGHNA and CDR2 YSLEER. In DNA, the CDR3 is TGCGCCAGCAGCCAAGGACAGGACGCCTACAATGAGCAGTTCTTC. This gives the protein CASSQGQDAYNEQFF.

Only a few counts were recorded for this clone. The gene calls are TRBV7-2 and TRBJ1-2; possibly TRBD1 for D (6 bases). The germline V gene has CDR1 SGHTA and CDR2 FQGNSA. CDR3 size: 13 residues. V was cut by 4 bases and J by 8 bases, with 14 bases left in between. The CDR3 loop is CASSSSGGAGYTF. CDR3 DNA sequence: TGTGCCAGCAGCTCATCGGGGGGCGCAGGCTACACCTTC.

The rearrangement links TRBV3-1 (or the pseudogene TRBV3-2) to TRBJ2-1; the match to TRBD2 covers 7 bases. With 4 bases clipped from V and 3 bases from J, the junction kept 9 bases outside the gene matches. This CDR3 contains 16 residues. The germline V gene has CDR1 LGHDT and CDR2 YNNKEL (reference sequence). The CDR3 coding sequence is TGTGCCAGCAGCCCCGCGAGCGGGAATAGCTACAATGAGCAGTTCTTC. It translates to CASSPASGNSYNEQFF.

The V call is TRBV27, the J call TRBJ1-1, with 8 bases that match TRBD1. Germline values: CDR1 MNHEY, CDR2 SMNVEV (reference sequence). The CDR3 extends over 13 amino acids. Germline trimming cut 4 bases from V and 9 bases from J; bases unmatched to any gene: 7. CDR3 region: CASSSTGGLKAFF. In DNA form, the CDR3 reads TGTGCCAGCAGTTCCACAGGGGGACTAAAAGCTTTCTTT.

The V gene is TRBV28, the J gene TRBJ2-2; D is possibly TRBD1 (6 bases). Trimming took 6 bases from V and 0 from J, leaving 8 bases between them. Germline loops: CDR1 MDHEN, CDR2 SYDVKM. The CDR3 extends over 14 amino acids. CDR3 nucleotides: TGTGCCAGCAGCGGGACAACGAACACCGGGGAGCTGTTTTTT. Amino acids: CASSGTTNTGELFF. The whole variable domain, filled in from reference TRBV28 and TRBJ2-2, reads DVKVTQSSRYLVKRTGEKVFLECVQDMDHENMFWYRQDPGLGLRLIYFSYDVKMKEKGDIPEGYSVSREKKERFSLILESASTNQTSMYLCASSGTTNTGELFFGEGSRLTVL.

The rearrangement joins TRBV19 to TRBJ1-1; D not resolved. The CDR3 consists of 14 residues. CDR1 and CDR2 (germline): LNHDA, SQIVND (reference sequence). Trimming removed 6 bases at V and 1 base at J, with 12 bases between. The CDR3 DNA reads TGTGCCAGTAGGTTCCGGGTCACGAACACTGAAGCTTTCTTT. This gives the protein CASRFRVTNTEAFF.

The rearrangement links TRBV19 to TRBJ1-2, with 8 bases that match TRBD1. Losses at the gene ends were 4 bases for V and 3 bases for J; bases not matched to a gene: 7. The CDR3 length is 15 residues. CDR1 is LNHDA, CDR2 SQIVND, per germline (reference sequence). The CDR3 DNA reads TGTGCCAGTAGTACCCGGACAGGGACCCACTATGGCTACACCTTC. Amino acids: CASSTRTGTHYGYTF.

Concerning this clone: An end of the junction does not agree with germline; a read error may underlie this. The chain has TRBV6-6 and TRBJ1-2; 7 nucleotides agree with TRBD1. This CDR3 comprises 14 residues. CDR1 and CDR2 from the germline V gene are MNHNY and SVGAGI (reference sequence). CDR3 bases: TGTGCCACCCGACTTACAGGGGAGAACTATGGCCACACCTTC. It yields the protein CATRLTGENYGHTF.

The chain links TRBV5-1 to TRBJ2-5; D might be TRBD2 (6 bases). Trimming stripped 0 bases from V and 2 bases from J, with 11 bases between. Germline V gene lookup returns CDR1 SGHRS and CDR2 YFSETQ. The CDR3 is 15 amino acids. The CDR3 region is CASSLALAEQETQYF. The DNA of the CDR3 is TGCGCCAGCAGCTTGGCCTTAGCGGAACAAGAGACCCAGTACTTC.

A single count supports this clone. This sequence joins TRBV24-1 and TRBJ2-3; the D is unclear. V lost 5 bases and J 3 bases, leaving 14 bases between the germline ends. From germline, CDR1 is KGHDR and CDR2 SFDVKD. This CDR3 comprises 15 residues. This chain's CDR3 is CATSAVLPPTDTQYF. Here the CDR3 DNA reads TGTGCCACCAGTGCGGTCCTCCCCCCAACAGATACGCAGTATTTT.

V and J are TRBV6-5 and TRBJ2-5; 9 positions match TRBD2. The germline V gene encodes CDR1 MNHEY and CDR2 SVGAGI. CDR3 length: 16 residues. Trimming removed 2 bases from V and 5 bases from J; junction bases left unmatched: 9. In DNA form, the CDR3 reads TGTGCCAGCAGTTACAGGGGAGCGGGAGGTCGGGAGACCCAGTACTTC. Translated, it gives CASSYRGAGGRETQYF.

The gene calls are TRBV25-1 and TRBJ2-7, with 11 bases fitting TRBD2. J was trimmed by 1 base and V by 7 bases; bases with no gene match: 9. The germline CDR1 and CDR2 sequences are MGHDK and SYGVNS. CDR3 size: 16 residues. The CDR3 nucleotides read TGTGCCAGCACCCCCGTTAGCGGGAGGGTTTCCTACGAGCAGTACGTC. It yields the protein CASTPVSGRVSYEQYV.

J is TRBJ1-2 and V is TRBV27, with 8 bases that match TRBD1. The CDR3 contains 14 residues. Losses at the gene ends were 5 bases for V and 10 bases for J; bases not matched to a gene: 12. The germline V gene has CDR1 MNHEY and CDR2 SMNVEV (reference sequence). CDR3: CASSPRTGREAYTF. Here the CDR3 DNA reads TGTGCCAGCAGTCCTAGGACAGGGAGGGAGGCCTACACCTTC.

CDR3 in DNA: TGTGCCAGCAGCTCAACAGAGAACACTGAAGCTTTCTTT. Its translation: CASSSTENTEAFF. V gene TRBV7-9 combines with J gene TRBJ1-1; D is unclear. With 4 bases removed from V and 1 base from J, the gap between germline ends came to 7 bases. Per germline, CDR1 SEHNR and CDR2 FQNEAQ (reference sequence). The CDR3 covers 13 residues. Full variable domain (outside the CDR3, taken from reference TRBV7-9 and TRBJ1-1): DTGVSQNPRHKITKRGQNVTFRCDPISEHNRLYWYRQTLGQGPEFLTYFQNEAQLEKSRLLSDRFSAERPKGSFSTLEIQRTEQGDSAMYLCASSSTENTEAFFGQGTRLTVV.

The genes are TRBV7-9 and TRBJ2-1, with 8 positions matching TRBD1. There are 14 residues in the CDR3. The J segment lost 10 bases and the V segment lost 4 bases, leaving 9 bases of the junction unmatched. Germline-derived CDR1 and CDR2 are SEHNR and FQNEAQ (reference sequence). CDR3 in DNA: TGTGCCAGCAGCTCACGGACAGGGCCTTGGGAGCAGTTCTTC. Residues: CASSSRTGPWEQFF.

V and J are TRBV27 and TRBJ1-2, with 7 bases identical to TRBD1. Germline V gives CDR1 MNHEY, CDR2 SMNVEV (reference sequence). This CDR3 is 17 amino acids long. V lost 3 bases and J lost 4; bases outside the gene matches: 14. CDR3 bases: TGTGCCAGCAGTTTGCTAGCTCCACCGGGACAGAGCTATGGCTACACCTTC. Its protein is CASSLLAPPGQSYGYTF.

The genes are TRBV6-5 and TRBJ1-5; D may be TRBD1 (6 bases). Trimming left V 0 bases short and J 6 bases short, with 12 bases between. Germline lookup yields CDR1 MNHEY and CDR2 SVGAGI. The CDR3 extends over 15 amino acids. The CDR3 is CASSYSLQGTQPQHF. CDR3 coding DNA: TGTGCCAGCAGTTACTCTCTCCAGGGGACTCAGCCCCAGCATTTT.

J is TRBJ1-3 and V is TRBV11-3, with a tentative D call TRBD1 (5 bases). Per the germline V gene, CDR1 is SGHNT and CDR2 is YENEEA. This CDR3 contains 17 residues. The V gene lost 0 bases and the J gene lost 7 bases, with 19 bases spanning the gap. The CDR3 coding sequence is TGTGCCAGCAGCTTAGATATTATCCTTGAGCGGGGGAACACCATATATTTT. Its translation: CASSLDIILERGNTIYF.

V gene TRBV10-1 combines with J gene TRBJ2-1, with unresolved D. CDR3 length equals 14 residues. V gave up 6 bases and J gave up 6 bases, with 15 bases separating them. Germline-derived CDR1 and CDR2 are WNHNN and SYGVQD (reference sequence). The CDR3 spells CASSARPSSNEQFF. The DNA of the CDR3 is TGCGCCAGCAGCGCTAGACCTAGTTCCAATGAGCAGTTCTTC.

The V and J genes are TRBV30 and TRBJ2-1; unclear D gene. Germline V gene sequence: CDR1 GTSNPN, CDR2 SVGIG (reference sequence). Trimming cost V 2 bases and J 0 bases, with 11 bases left between them. The CDR3 consists of 15 residues. The CDR3 reads CAWSFDLSSYNEQFF. CDR3 sequence (DNA): TGTGCCTGGAGTTTCGACTTGAGCTCCTACAATGAGCAGTTCTTC.

The J gene is TRBJ2-1, the V gene TRBV5-1; 7 bases are shared with TRBD2. Germline lookup yields CDR1 SGHRS and CDR2 YFSETQ. After removal of 4 bases from V and 9 bases from J, the junction contained 10 bases not matched to a gene. There are 14 residues in the CDR3. Here the CDR3 DNA reads TGCGCCAGCAGCCCCGGACTAGTTTCGGCTGAGCAGTTCTTC. Its protein is CASSPGLVSAEQFF.

This clone has more than one count but fewer than ten. The J gene is TRBJ1-1, the V gene TRBV4-1; D might be TRBD1 (5 bases). Germline CDR1 is MGHRA and CDR2 is YSYEKL. The CDR3 spans 14 residues. Trimming removed 4 bases from V and 4 bases from J, with 13 bases in between. CDR3 sequence (DNA): TGCGCCAGCAGCCGCGGACGGGGGAGCACTGAAGCTTTCTTT. It specifies CASSRGRGSTEAFF.

This chain joins TRBV7-8 and TRBJ2-5; 10 nucleotides line up with TRBD2. Germline V gives CDR1 SGHVS, CDR2 FQNEAQ. The CDR3 totals 18 residues. Trimming removed 1 base from V and 1 base from J; junction bases left unmatched: 9. The CDR3 protein is CASSLVASGSSFQETQYF. For the CDR3, the DNA is TGTGCCAGCAGCTTAGTCGCTAGCGGGAGCTCGTTCCAAGAGACCCAGTACTTC.

The chain combines TRBV18 with TRBJ1-3; 7 nucleotides match TRBD1. This CDR3 contains 18 residues. Germline values: CDR1 KGHSH, CDR2 LQKENI. With V trimmed by 6 bases and J by 0 bases, 14 bases remained unmatched. The CDR3 DNA reads TGTGCCAGCTCGCCGACCGACAGGGTCTCCCTCTCTGGAAACACCATATATTTT. Amino acid sequence: CASSPTDRVSLSGNTIYF.

CDR3 sequence: CASSPGQGEANTEAFF. As DNA, the CDR3 is TGTGCCAGCAGCCCAGGACAGGGTGAGGCGAACACTGAAGCTTTCTTT. The chain combines TRBV9 with TRBJ1-1, with TRBD1 matching over 8 bases. This CDR3 contains 16 residues. V trimming: 4 bases; J trimming: 1 base; junction bases outside the gene matches: 9. Germline lookup yields CDR1 SGDLS and CDR2 YYNGEE.

This rearrangement joins TRBV6-2 or TRBV6-3 to TRBJ1-5; D is unclear. Germline CDR1 and CDR2: MNHEY and SVGEGT. V was pared by 6 bases and J by 5 bases, with 17 bases between. This CDR3 has 15 residues. The CDR3 sequence: CASSPRGSVHQPQHF. CDR3 in DNA: TGTGCCAGCAGCCCCCGGGGAAGTGTGCATCAGCCCCAGCATTTT.